The 10 T cell receptor beta chains given below trace back to one sample, sequenced in a study of CD8 T cells in Susac syndrome. Reverse transcription of roughly 0.5 to 1 ug RNA used random hexamers. TCRdb re-derived calls from the immunoSEQ multiplex PCR reads in MiXCR, one entry per CDR3 protein. This table has 140,000 or so distinct CDR3 sequences, 85% to 95% appearing once. The sequencing input was CD4+ T cells from PBMCs. The receptors were sampled from a human donor with multiple sclerosis.

The CDR3 sequence is CAWTRTDNYGYTF. CDR3 sequence (DNA): TGTGCCTGGACCCGGACAGATAACTATGGCTACACCTTC. The chain recombines TRBV30 with TRBJ1-2, with D perhaps TRBD1 (6 bases). The V gene lost 4 bases and the J gene lost 1 base, with 10 bases spanning the gap. This CDR3 spans 13 amino acids. Per germline, CDR1 GTSNPN and CDR2 SVGIG (reference sequence).

This chain links TRBV20-1 with TRBJ2-5; TRBD2 matches 14 bases. The germline V gene has CDR1 DFQATT and CDR2 SNEGSKA (reference sequence). The V segment lost 5 bases and the J segment 5 bases; nucleotides outside the gene matches: 16. The CDR3 contains 18 residues. CDR3 loop: CSAPGGTSGSGSEETQYF. The DNA for the CDR3 is TGCAGTGCTCCAGGCGGGACTAGCGGGAGTGGGAGTGAGGAGACCCAGTACTTC.

V and J are TRBV20-1 and TRBJ2-6; 12 nucleotides align to TRBD2. The trim removed 5 bases at V and 2 bases at J, leaving 7 bases unmatched. Per germline, CDR1 DFQATT and CDR2 SNEGSKA (reference sequence). This CDR3 region has 17 residues. The CDR3 spells CSAPTSGRRTGANVLTF. As DNA, the CDR3 is TGCAGTGCTCCGACTAGCGGGAGACGGACTGGGGCCAACGTCCTGACTTTC.

The rearrangement joins TRBV20-1 to TRBJ2-1; possibly TRBD2 for D (5 bases). The length of the CDR3 is 12 residues. V was clipped by 5 bases and J by 9 bases, with 14 bases between them. Germline assignment: CDR1 DFQATT and CDR2 SNEGSKA (reference sequence). CDR3 residues: CSAPDTSAEQFF. CDR3 sequence (DNA): TGCAGTGCTCCCGACACTAGTGCTGAGCAGTTCTTC.

This rearrangement joins TRBV30 to TRBJ1-6; D unclear. Trimming stripped 1 base from V and 7 bases from J, with 8 bases between. The germline V gene has CDR1 GTSNPN and CDR2 SVGIG (reference sequence). CDR3 length: 13 amino acids. CDR3 DNA: TGTGCCTGGAGTGACAGATCCAATTCACCCCTCCACTTT. Its protein product is CAWSDRSNSPLHF.

The V and J genes are TRBV11-3 and TRBJ2-2; TRBD1 matches 10 bases. V lost 10 bases and J lost 0; bases outside the gene matches: 5. Germline assignment: CDR1 SGHNT and CDR2 YENEEA. This CDR3 is 15 amino acids long. The CDR3 nucleotides read TGTGCCACCAGACAGGGGGCCACGAACACCGGGGAGCTGTTTTTT. This codes for CATRQGATNTGELFF.

The chain joins TRBV12-5 to TRBJ1-1, with TRBD1 identical over 9 bases. Germline CDR1 is LGHNT and CDR2 is FRNRAP. The J segment lost 4 bases and the V segment lost 7 bases, leaving 4 bases of the junction unmatched. The CDR3 is 13 residues long. The CDR3 DNA sequence: TGTGCTAGTGCCCAGGACAGGGGCACTGAAGCTTTCTTT. It encodes CASAQDRGTEAFF.

V gene TRBV29-1 combines with J gene TRBJ2-7; maybe TRBD1 (5 bases). Trimming cost V 0 bases and J 3 bases, with 21 bases left between them. Germline V gene data show CDR1 as SQVTM and CDR2 as ANQGSEA. This CDR3 comprises 17 residues. CDR3 amino acids: CSVEDAGHFTESYEQYF. For the CDR3, the DNA is TGCAGCGTTGAAGATGCAGGACATTTCACAGAGAGCTACGAGCAGTACTTC.

The chain couples TRBV24-1 to TRBJ2-5, with unresolved D. Germline V gene sequence: CDR1 KGHDR, CDR2 SFDVKD. Trimming shortened V by 1 base and J by 4 bases, and 3 bases separated the two germline ends. CDR3 size: 12 residues. The DNA for the CDR3 is TGTGCCACCAGTGATTTCGGAGAGACCCAGTACTTC. Encoded protein: CATSDFGETQYF.

The chain has TRBV14 and TRBJ2-1; 11 bases are a match to TRBD2. V was clipped by 1 base and J by 10 bases; unmatched bases: 6. The germline V gene encodes CDR1 SGHDN and CDR2 FVKESK. The CDR3 contains 15 residues. The CDR3, as DNA: TGTGCCAGCAGCCAAGCACTAGCGGGGGCAAGGGAGCAGTTCTTC. The encoded protein is CASSQALAGAREQFF.